Shown below are 7 T cell receptor beta chains from a single sample sequenced in a study of blood T cell repertoires in COVID-19. Assay used: immunoSEQ multiplex PCR; TCRdb lists only in-frame clones, some missing. The sample yields roughly 200,000 clones, 76% seen once. What was sequenced was peripheral blood. Every receptor here comes from a woman between 45 and 65 years old with active or convalescent COVID-19.

The chain combines TRBV5-4 with TRBJ1-5, with D perhaps matching TRBD1 (5 bases). The V end was cut by 1 base, the J end by 1 base, with 12 bases between. The CDR3 extends over 16 amino acids. The V gene's germline CDR1 is SGHNT and CDR2 YYREEE (reference sequence). In nucleotides, the CDR3 is TGTGCCAGCAGCTTGTCCGGGGCGGGAAGCAATCAGCCCCAGCATTTT. Amino acid sequence: CASSLSGAGSNQPQHF. The variable domain in full, completed from reference TRBV5-4 and TRBJ1-5, reads ETGVTQSPTHLIKTRGQQVTLRCSSQSGHNTVSWYQQALGQGPQFIFQYYREEENGRGNFPPRFSGLQFPNYSSELNVNALELDDSALYLCASSLSGAGSNQPQHFGDGTRLSIL.

This clone was seen only a few times. This chain joins TRBV6-5 and TRBJ1-2, with 7 bases matching TRBD1. Trimming cost V 0 bases and J 8 bases; bases outside gene matches: 12. The length of the CDR3 is 16 residues. Germline lookup yields CDR1 MNHEY and CDR2 SVGAGI. The CDR3 region has the DNA TGTGCCAGCAGTTACTCGAAATGGGCCAGGGGGAGCGGCTACACCTTC. This codes for CASSYSKWARGSGYTF.

The V and J genes are TRBV11-2 and TRBJ1-3; D is possibly TRBD1 (5 bases). Trimming removed 2 bases from V and 0 bases from J, with 11 bases in between. The germline gives CDR1 SGHAT, CDR2 FQNNGV. There are 16 residues in the CDR3. The CDR3 is CASSLSEGLSGNTIYF. CDR3 bases: TGTGCCAGCAGCTTATCGGAGGGACTCTCTGGAAACACCATATATTTT.

V gene TRBV6-2 or TRBV6-3 combines with J gene TRBJ2-7; 10 nucleotides agree with TRBD1. Germline assignment: CDR1 MNHEY and CDR2 SVGEGT. The J segment lost 9 bases and the V segment lost 4 bases, leaving 6 bases of the junction unmatched. This CDR3 has 13 amino acids. DNA for the CDR3: TGTGCCAGCAGTTTCGGGACAGGGGACGGGCAGTACTTC. Its protein is CASSFGTGDGQYF.

This sequence joins TRBV4-2 and TRBJ2-3, with 13 bases lining up with TRBD2. Trimming at V came to 4 bases and at J to 0 bases, leaving 7 bases not matched to a gene. Germline lookup yields CDR1 LGHNA and CDR2 YNFKEQ. The CDR3 has 18 amino acids. CDR3 nucleotides: TGTGCCAGCAGCCGCACTAGCGGGGGGGCCTCGAGCACAGATACGCAGTATTTT. Translation: CASSRTSGGASSTDTQYF.

The CDR3 nucleotides read TGTGCCAGTAACCAGGGGCGAGAGGAAAAACTGTTTTTT. Its translation: CASNQGREEKLFF. The V and J genes are TRBV19 and TRBJ1-4; the D gene is possibly TRBD1 (6 bases). Germline assignment: CDR1 LNHDA and CDR2 SQIVND (reference sequence). The CDR3 runs to 13 residues. The V end was cut by 7 bases, the J end by 8 bases, with 14 bases between.

The genes are TRBV9 and TRBJ1-2, with D possibly TRBD1 on 6 matching bases. The CDR3 extends over 13 amino acids. Trimming pared 8 bases from V and 0 bases from J, leaving 11 bases between. Looked up from germline, CDR1 is SGDLS and CDR2 is YYNGEE. The chain's CDR3 is CASRGSANYGYTF. The DNA of the CDR3 is TGTGCCAGTAGGGGGTCGGCTAACTATGGCTACACCTTC. Filled out from reference TRBV9 and TRBJ1-2, the complete variable domain reads DSGVTQTPKHLITATGQRVTLRCSPRSGDLSVYWYQQSLDQGLQFLIQYYNGEERAKGNILERFSAQQFPDLHSELNLSSLELGDSALYFCASRGSANYGYTFGSGTRLTVV.